The 5 T cell receptor beta chains listed next were all sequenced from one sample in a study of blood T cell repertoires in COVID-19 (dated by TCRdb to 2020 to 2021). Libraries were constructed by the immunoSEQ multiplex PCR assay. What TCRdb holds here is the immuneACCESS table cut down to in-frame rearrangements. Part of the clones is not present; checked against another copy, under half of the missing clones reflect an unresolved V gene, and the others are unexplained. The sample has over 300,000 clones on record, approximately 83% of them singletons. The ten largest clones capture less than 2.5% of the sample. Source material: PBMCs or T cells enriched from blood (not recorded which). The receptors originated from a man younger than 45 who had recovered from COVID-19.

The V gene is TRBV4-1, the J gene TRBJ2-1, with 8 bases lining up with TRBD1. Per germline, CDR1 MGHRA and CDR2 YSYEKL. After removal of 4 bases from V and 6 bases from J, the junction contained 14 bases not matched to a gene. The CDR3 covers 17 residues. The CDR3 sequence: CASSLPGQARRRNEQFF. The CDR3 DNA is TGCGCCAGCAGCCTTCCGGGACAGGCCCGCCGGCGCAATGAGCAGTTCTTC.

Worth noting for this clone: At one end the junction does not follow the germline gene, possibly because of a read error. The gene calls are TRBV7-7 and TRBJ2-7; 7 nucleotides agree with TRBD2. The germline gives CDR1 SSHAT, CDR2 FNYEAQ (reference sequence). The CDR3 loop spans 17 amino acids. CDR3 nucleotides: TGTGCTAGCAGCTTACACCTTCCTCGCGGGGGATCCGACGAGCAGTACTTC. Its translation: CASSLHLPRGGSDEQYF. The complete variable domain, with remaining parts taken from reference TRBV7-7 and TRBJ2-7, reads GAGVSQSPRYKVTKRGQDVTLRCDPISSHATLYWYQQALGQGPEFLTYFNYEAQPDKSGLPSDRFSAERPEGSISTLTIQRTEQRDSAMYRCASSLHLPRGGSDEQYFGPGTRLTVT.

This clone came up a few times. The sample holds other DNA sequences that translate to the same CDR3. This chain connects TRBV5-1 to TRBJ1-2; TRBD1 agrees at 9 bases. The trim removed 3 bases at V and 0 bases at J, leaving 3 bases unmatched. The CDR3 covers 15 residues. CDR1 and CDR2 from the germline V gene are SGHRS and YFSETQ. This chain's CDR3 is CASSSRQGANYGYTF. For the CDR3, the DNA is TGCGCCAGCAGCTCCCGACAGGGGGCTAACTATGGCTACACCTTC.

The chain has TRBV6-5 and TRBJ2-5; 12 bases match TRBD2. Per germline, CDR1 MNHEY and CDR2 SVGAGI. This CDR3 spans 14 amino acids. J gave up 5 bases and V 6 bases, and 4 bases lay outside the gene matches. CDR3 nucleotide sequence: TGTGCCAGCAGCGAGACTAGCGGGGGTGAGACCCAGTACTTC. It encodes CASSETSGGETQYF.

This clone has more than one count but fewer than ten. The chain links TRBV10-3 to TRBJ2-5; D is perhaps TRBD2 (7 bases). The CDR3 runs to 15 residues. Germline assignment: CDR1 ENHRY and CDR2 SYGVKD. Trimming left V 2 bases short and J 5 bases short, with 15 bases between. CDR3 amino acids: CAISEGRGAQETQYF. CDR3 DNA: TGTGCCATCAGTGAGGGGAGGGGGGCCCAGGAGACCCAGTACTTC.